In this sample, the clone carrying this T cell receptor (beta chain) turned up once. Looked up from germline, CDR1 is MNHNS and CDR2 is SASEGT. V dropped 3 bases and J dropped 5 bases, with 14 bases sitting between them. CDR3 size: 14 residues. Profiled with immunoSEQ multiplex PCR; TCRdb holds only in-frame clones, not every one. The sample has roughly 100,000 clones, about 89% seen once. This entry belongs to a study of PD-L1 blockade in urothelial cancer. Described time point: pretreatment peripheral blood. This specimen was PBMCs, taken around atezolizumab (anti-PD-L1) treatment. This rearrangement joins TRBV6-1 to TRBJ2-7; TRBD2 might be the D (5 bases). This TCR came from a woman of 80 years or more with urothelial cancer. CDR3 in amino acids: CASSEPGLGNEQYF. The CDR3, as DNA: TGTGCCAGCAGTGAGCCGGGGTTGGGCAACGAGCAGTACTTC.